Below, 3 T cell receptor beta chains from the same sample are listed, as sequenced in a study of CD8 T cells in Susac syndrome. RNA amounts of roughly 0.45 to 1 ug underwent reverse transcription with random hexamers. A single record per CDR3 protein comes from TCRdb applying MiXCR to the immunoSEQ multiplex PCR reads. The sample carries roughly 140,000 distinct CDR3 sequences, approximately 96% recorded once. The sample taken for sequencing was CD4+ T cells from PBMCs. The receptor set was obtained from a human donor with Susac syndrome.

The CDR3 spells CASSPRDRVFGTEAFF. CDR3 coding DNA: TGTGCCAGCAGTCCCCGGGACAGGGTTTTTGGCACTGAAGCTTTCTTT. The J gene is TRBJ1-1, the V gene TRBV6-1, with 9 bases fitting TRBD1. CDR1 MNHNS and CDR2 SASEGT come from the germline V gene. The CDR3 runs to 16 residues. With V trimmed by 5 bases and J by 4 bases, 11 bases remained unmatched.

The chain combines TRBV7-9 with TRBJ1-2; D is uncertain. The CDR3 contains 12 residues. Germline CDR1 reads SEHNR; CDR2 reads FQNEAQ (reference sequence). Trimming removed 4 bases at V and 2 bases at J, with 5 bases between. CDR3 protein: CASSWENYGYTF. CDR3 bases: TGTGCCAGCAGCTGGGAGAACTATGGCTACACCTTC.

The chain has TRBV12-3 or TRBV12-4 and TRBJ2-7; 7 bases agree with TRBD1. CDR3 size: 14 residues. Trimming took 1 base from V and 2 from J; bases not matched to a gene: 2. In nucleotides, the CDR3 is TGTGCCAGCAGTTTAGGGGACAGTGCCTACGAGCAGTACTTC. It translates to CASSLGDSAYEQYF.